The clone carrying this TCR beta chain showed up many times. Antigen unknown. Ophthalmopathy patients had Clinical Activity Score at least 3, NOSPECS grade at least 4, duration under 3 months. The authors obtained PBMCs from more than 9.5 ml of fresh peripheral blood. The sample is drawn from a study of T cells in Graves' hyperthyroidism and ophthalmopathy. General study results and limits: In validation, the model predicted ophthalmopathy. These predictions came a median about 6.8 months before onset.

V dropped 4 bases and J dropped 2 bases, with 11 bases sitting between them. The CDR3 runs to 14 residues. Germline V gives CDR1 SGHRS, CDR2 YFSETQ. RNA transcripts gave rise to amplified TCR beta CDR3 regions. Carried out on the TCR CDR3, a first-round RT-PCR used the HTBI primer set. TCRdb re-analysed the multiplex PCR reads in MiXCR, keeping a single row per CDR3 protein. Of approximately 600,000 distinct CDR3 sequences listed, less than 25% are singletons. The sequence was obtained from a man aged 25 to 45 with Graves' ophthalmopathy. Sequencing was carried out using blood. The V call is TRBV5-1, the J call TRBJ2-3; D is perhaps TRBD2 (5 bases). The CDR3 reads CASSPRVPTDTQYF. In DNA form, the CDR3 reads TGCGCCAGCAGCCCGCGGGTTCCCACAGATACGCAGTATTTT.